These 23 T cell receptor beta chains came from one sample sequenced in a study of blood T cells in healthy people across ages. The second PCR ran about 6 to 11 cycles with a sample-barcoded 5' primer and J-beta primers. Using its own MiXCR run on the 5' RACE reads, TCRdb lists one record per CDR3 protein. The sample has 700,000 or so distinct CDR3 sequences, about 20% seen once; the top ten hold about 22%. Sequencing input: blood. The receptors derive from a man aged 70 or older in good health.

The chain is built from TRBV4-3 and TRBJ1-3; 8 positions match TRBD1. This CDR3 is 18 amino acids long. CDR1 and CDR2 from the germline V gene are LGHNA and YSLEER. V was pared by 0 bases and J by 5 bases, with 12 bases of the junction left unmatched. The CDR3 reads CASSQDLHSAGGRNTIYF. The CDR3 nucleotides are TGCGCCAGCAGCCAAGATCTTCATTCCGCAGGGGGCAGAAACACCATATATTTT.

This clonotype was counted only a few times. This chain links TRBV3-1 with TRBJ2-3, with TRBD2 matching 8 bases. This CDR3 spans 18 amino acids. The V gene end was trimmed by 3 bases and the J gene end by 3 bases; junction bases not matched to a gene: 14. Germline CDR1 reads LGHDT; CDR2 reads YNNKEL (reference sequence). CDR3 protein: CASSQGLDFMRRTDTQYF. The CDR3 region has the DNA TGTGCCAGCAGCCAGGGACTAGATTTTATGAGGCGAACAGATACGCAGTATTTT.

The table lists this clonotype with a few counts. The gene calls are TRBV7-8 and TRBJ1-1; 7 positions match TRBD1. Looked up from germline, CDR1 is SGHVS and CDR2 is FQNEAQ. The CDR3 sequence is 13 residues long. V shed 6 bases and J 5 bases; nucleotides not matched to a gene: 6. CDR3: CASSRTGETEAFF. The CDR3 region has the DNA TGTGCCAGCAGTCGAACAGGGGAAACTGAAGCTTTCTTT.

This clonotype appeared a few times. The V call is TRBV11-2, the J call TRBJ1-2, with D uncertain. Trimming took off 5 bases at V and 4 bases at J, with 8 bases between the two ends. The length of the CDR3 is 12 residues. CDR1 SGHAT and CDR2 FQNNGV come from the germline V gene. CDR3 DNA: TGTGCCAGCAGCGAAGCCAGCTATGGCTACACCTTC. This sequence encodes CASSEASYGYTF.

The table lists this clonotype with a few counts. V and J are TRBV24-1 and TRBJ2-1; TRBD2 matches 8 bases. J lost 4 bases, V lost 6 bases, and 7 bases had no gene match. The V gene's germline CDR1 is KGHDR and CDR2 SFDVKD. The CDR3 sequence is 15 residues long. CDR3 sequence: CATSNGGAGYNEQFF. CDR3 sequence (DNA): TGTGCCACCAGTAACGGGGGGGCGGGTTACAATGAGCAGTTCTTC.

The chain is built from TRBV20-1 and TRBJ2-1; 9 positions agree with TRBD2. This CDR3 comprises 17 residues. With V trimmed by 1 base and J by 0 bases, 7 bases remained unmatched. Germline values: CDR1 DFQATT, CDR2 SNEGSKA (reference sequence). The CDR3 nucleotides read TGCAGTGCTAGAGTAGCTAGCGGGGTAAGCTCCTACAATGAGCAGTTCTTC. Translation: CSARVASGVSSYNEQFF.

Only a few counts were recorded for this clonotype. This rearrangement joins TRBV4-1 to TRBJ2-3, with a possible D match to TRBD2 (5 bases). V lost 0 bases to trimming and J lost 3 bases, with 22 bases between them. CDR3 length equals 19 residues. Germline V gene lookup returns CDR1 MGHRA and CDR2 YSYEKL. The CDR3 sequence is CASSQDRGFSGSYTDTQYF. CDR3 DNA sequence: TGCGCCAGCAGCCAAGATCGGGGTTTTTCGGGGAGTTATACAGATACGCAGTATTTT.

The CDR3 sequence: CAGRTSGRLTQYF. The CDR3 DNA sequence: TGTGCCGGACGGACTAGCGGGAGGCTCACCCAGTACTTC. The chain couples TRBV6-1 to TRBJ2-5, with TRBD2 matching over 14 bases. V shed 11 bases, J shed 8 bases, and the junction held 7 bases outside the gene matches. The CDR3 totals 13 residues. CDR1 is MNHNS, CDR2 SASEGT, per germline.

This clonotype showed up many times. The V call is TRBV7-9, the J call TRBJ2-4; D is perhaps TRBD1 (5 bases). Germline-derived CDR1 and CDR2 are SEHNR and FQNEAQ (reference sequence). V shed 5 bases and J shed 3 bases, with 11 bases lying between them. The CDR3 loop spans 14 amino acids. CDR3: CASSADRFKNIQYF. DNA for the CDR3: TGTGCCAGCAGCGCAGACAGATTCAAAAACATTCAGTACTTC.

Worth noting for this clonotype: The junction shows a germline mismatch at one end, possibly a read error. J is TRBJ2-1 and V is TRBV10-3; TRBD1 matches 8 bases. From germline, CDR1 is ENHRY and CDR2 SYGVKD. CDR3 size: 15 residues. The CDR3 reads CAIRFGDRPYNEQLF. The CDR3 nucleotides are TGTGCCATCAGATTCGGGGACAGGCCCTACAATGAGCAGCTCTTC.

The table lists this clonotype with a few counts. The V gene is TRBV20-1, the J gene TRBJ2-5; 8 bases map to TRBD2. The CDR3 loop spans 15 amino acids. Germline V CDR1 and CDR2: DFQATT, SNEGSKA (reference sequence). V lost 2 bases, J lost 1 base, and 6 bases stayed unmatched. This chain's CDR3 is CSARWPAGAQETQYF. DNA of the CDR3: TGCAGTGCTAGATGGCCAGCGGGGGCCCAAGAGACCCAGTACTTC.

The chain links TRBV2 to TRBJ2-2; D possibly corresponds to TRBD2 (6 bases). CDR1 and CDR2 (germline): SNHLY, FYNNEI. The CDR3 totals 14 residues. V was cut by 7 bases and J by 2 bases, with 11 bases left in between. The CDR3 loop reads CASTRGTNTGELFF. The CDR3 bases are TGTGCCAGCACCCGGGGGACTAACACCGGGGAGCTGTTTTTT.

This clonotype was picked up many times. The chain has TRBV20-1 and TRBJ1-2; a weak D match, TRBD1 (5 bases). Trimming shortened V by 4 bases and J by 7 bases, and 13 bases separated the two germline ends. The CDR3 runs 12 residues. The V gene's germline CDR1 is DFQATT and CDR2 SNEGSKA (reference sequence). This CDR3 is CSAMWGNGGYTF. CDR3 sequence (DNA): TGCAGTGCTATGTGGGGGAACGGTGGCTACACCTTC.

This chain connects TRBV9 to TRBJ1-3; D call uncertain. V lost 4 bases and J lost 0, with 11 bases in between. The CDR3 runs 15 residues. The germline V gene has CDR1 SGDLS and CDR2 YYNGEE. CDR3 DNA: TGTGCCAGCAGCACCCACACGGCCTCTGGAAACACCATATATTTT. It yields the protein CASSTHTASGNTIYF.

The rearrangement uses TRBV10-3 and TRBJ1-1; no definite D call. This CDR3 is built from 13 residues. Germline V lookup: CDR1 ENHRY, CDR2 SYGVKD. With 11 bases removed from V and 6 bases from J, the gap between germline ends came to 19 bases. The chain's CDR3 is CAGRVAAGAEAFF. The CDR3 region has the DNA TGTGCCGGGCGAGTGGCAGCCGGCGCTGAAGCTTTCTTT.

The sample holds a few counts of this clonotype. The rearrangement joins TRBV5-1 to TRBJ2-5; weak D call: TRBD2 (5 bases). Trimming pared 2 bases from V and 1 base from J, leaving 12 bases between. The CDR3 has 15 amino acids. Germline V lookup: CDR1 SGHRS, CDR2 YFSETQ. The CDR3 bases are TGCGCCAGCAGCTTTGGACTCACGCTCCAAGAGACCCAGTACTTC. Amino acid sequence: CASSFGLTLQETQYF.

Only a few counts were recorded for this clonotype. The V and J genes are TRBV25-1 and TRBJ2-3; D is possibly TRBD2 (6 bases). The germline CDR1 and CDR2 sequences are MGHDK and SYGVNS. The V gene lost 6 bases and the J gene lost 2 bases, with 15 bases spanning the gap. This CDR3 contains 15 residues. CDR3 bases: TGTGCCAGCAGCATGACGGGACTGTACACAGATACGCAGTATTTT. It is translated as CASSMTGLYTDTQYF. The variable domain in full, with the rest retrieved from reference TRBV25-1 and TRBJ2-3, is EADIYQTPRYLVIGTGKKITLECSQTMGHDKMYWYQQDPGMELHLIHYSYGVNSTEKGDLSSESTVSRIRTEHFPLTLESARPSHTSQYLCASSMTGLYTDTQYFGPGTRLTVL.

This clonotype was recorded a few times. The gene calls are TRBV12-3 or TRBV12-4 and TRBJ2-3, with D possibly TRBD2 on 6 matching bases. This CDR3 comprises 12 residues. Trimming shortened V by 8 bases and J by 9 bases, and 15 bases separated the two germline ends. CDR3: CASELAGGTQYF. The DNA of the CDR3 is TGTGCCAGCGAACTAGCAGGAGGCACGCAGTATTTT.

This clonotype was found a few times. The CDR3 nucleotides are TGCAGCGTTGGCGGGGTCCAGGACAATGAGCAGTTCTTC. Translated: CSVGGVQDNEQFF. The V gene is TRBV29-1, the J gene TRBJ2-1, with D possibly TRBD2 on 6 matching bases. The CDR3 extends over 13 amino acids. Germline loops: CDR1 SQVTM, CDR2 ANQGSEA. V gave up 4 bases and J gave up 5 bases, with 12 bases separating them.

This clonotype was observed a handful of times. The chain employs TRBV11-2 and TRBJ2-7, with TRBD1 matching 7 bases. CDR3 size: 14 residues. J lost 2 bases, V lost 1 base, and 2 bases had no gene match. Germline V lookup: CDR1 SGHAT, CDR2 FQNNGV. CDR3 protein: CASSLAGQAYEQYF. The CDR3 DNA follows: TGTGCCAGCAGCTTAGCAGGACAGGCCTACGAGCAGTACTTC.

This clonotype came up a few times. The chain recombines TRBV10-3 with TRBJ2-2; TRBD1 matches at 7 bases. V lost 2 bases to trimming and J lost 3 bases; unmatched junction nucleotides: 3. The germline gives CDR1 ENHRY, CDR2 SYGVKD. This CDR3 has 15 amino acids. The CDR3 DNA reads TGTGCCATCAGTGAGGAGGGGGCGGACACCGGGGAGCTGTTTTTT. Residues: CAISEEGADTGELFF.

This clonotype occurred a few times. Germline and junction disagree at one end, which may indicate a read error. The CDR3 DNA reads as TGCGCCAGCAGTTACGTGAACCAAGAGACCCAGTACTTT. This sequence encodes CASSYVNQETQYF. J is TRBJ2-5 and V is TRBV5-1; D not resolved. Germline values: CDR1 SGHRS, CDR2 YFSETQ. The CDR3 runs 13 residues.

This clonotype appeared a few times. V and J are TRBV5-1 and TRBJ1-4; 9 bases match TRBD1. Per germline, CDR1 SGHRS and CDR2 YFSETQ. CDR3 length equals 16 residues. V shed 0 bases and J 4 bases; nucleotides not matched to a gene: 4. The CDR3 protein is CASSLGGQGNNEKLFF. Here the CDR3 DNA reads TGCGCCAGCAGCTTGGGGGGACAGGGCAATAATGAAAAACTGTTTTTT. Based on the CDR3 plus reference TRBV5-1 and TRBJ1-4, the full variable domain is KAGVTQTPRYLIKTRGQQVTLSCSPISGHRSVSWYQQTPGQGLQFLFEYFSETQRNKGNFPGRFSGRQFSNSRSEMNVSTLELGDSALYLCASSLGGQGNNEKLFFGSGTQLSVL.